Below, 27 T cell receptor beta chains from the same sample are listed, as sequenced in a study of OX40 agonist ivuxolimab in advanced cancers. The method was immunoSEQ multiplex PCR; TCRdb's version includes in-frame clones alone and lacks a portion of them. The sample yields some 100,000 clones, 90% to 95% seen once. This specimen consisted of CD4+ or CD8+ T cells sorted from blood, obtained in a trial of the OX40 agonist ivuxolimab. These receptors were taken from an adult with an advanced solid tumor such as melanoma, head and neck, liver or kidney cancer.

The chain joins TRBV7-9 to TRBJ2-2; a weak D match, TRBD1 (6 bases). Trimming pared 5 bases from V and 3 bases from J, leaving 16 bases between. Germline lookup yields CDR1 SEHNR and CDR2 FQNEAQ (reference sequence). The CDR3 is 16 residues long. The chain's CDR3 is CASSAAGVLDTGELFF. CDR3 nucleotides: TGTGCCAGCAGCGCGGCAGGGGTTCTGGACACCGGGGAGCTGTTTTTT.

This clone turned up a few times. J is TRBJ1-5 and V is TRBV6-5, with D perhaps TRBD1 (5 bases). The V end lost 4 bases, the J end lost 2 bases, and 12 bases lay between the germline ends. Per germline, CDR1 MNHEY and CDR2 SVGAGI. The CDR3 has 15 residues. CDR3 in amino acids: CASSWGLRGNQPQHF. The DNA of the CDR3 is TGTGCCAGCAGTTGGGGGTTGAGGGGCAATCAGCCCCAGCATTTT.

The chain joins TRBV28 to TRBJ1-2; D gene uncertain. V dropped 4 bases and J dropped 7 bases, with 10 bases sitting between them. Germline CDR1 is MDHEN and CDR2 is SYDVKM. This CDR3 has 12 amino acids. The CDR3, as DNA: TGTGCCAGCAGTTACCCTACCGGTGGCTACACCTTC. This translates into CASSYPTGGYTF.

The V call is TRBV19, the J call TRBJ1-5; 7 bases are shared with TRBD1. Germline lookup yields CDR1 LNHDA and CDR2 SQIVND (reference sequence). The length of the CDR3 is 16 residues. V trimming: 5 bases; J trimming: 5 bases; junction bases outside the gene matches: 12. The CDR3 nucleotides read TGTGCCAGTAGTCCACACCGACAGGGAGGGGATCAGCCCCAGCATTTT. Translating it yields CASSPHRQGGDQPQHF. Based on the CDR3 plus reference TRBV19 and TRBJ1-5, the full variable domain is DGGITQSPKYLFRKEGQNVTLSCEQNLNHDAMYWYRQDPGQGLRLIYYSQIVNDFQKGDIAEGYSVSREKKESFPLTVTSAQKNPTAFYLCASSPHRQGGDQPQHFGDGTRLSIL.

This chain connects TRBV6-1 to TRBJ2-1, with 16 bases matching TRBD2. The V gene end was trimmed by 0 bases and the J gene end by 7 bases; junction bases not matched to a gene: 6. The CDR3 is 18 residues long. Germline CDR1 is MNHNS and CDR2 is SASEGT. Written as DNA, the CDR3 is TGTGCCAGCAGTGAAGCGGGACTAGCGGGAGGGCCATGGAATGAGCAGTTCTTC. It codes for CASSEAGLAGGPWNEQFF.

The V and J genes are TRBV6-5 and TRBJ1-1; D not resolved. Germline V gene sequence: CDR1 MNHEY, CDR2 SVGAGI. Trimming stripped 2 bases from V and 4 bases from J, with 17 bases between. The CDR3 is made up of 16 amino acids. The CDR3 DNA is TGTGCCAGCAGTTACCTGCGGGGTTGGAGAGGCACTGAAGCTTTCTTT. This codes for CASSYLRGWRGTEAFF.

V gene TRBV10-2 combines with J gene TRBJ2-5, with D unclear. Trimming took off 2 bases at V and 1 base at J, with 5 bases between the two ends. Germline-derived CDR1 and CDR2 are WSHSY and SAAADI. This CDR3 contains 13 residues. In DNA form, the CDR3 reads TGCGCCAGCAGTGAGGTTATCCAAGAGACCCAGTACTTC. Translated, it gives CASSEVIQETQYF.

The V call is TRBV11-2, the J call TRBJ1-4; D perhaps matches TRBD1 (5 bases). The CDR3 is 12 residues long. The V end was cut by 2 bases, the J end by 7 bases, with 5 bases between. The germline CDR1 and CDR2 sequences are SGHAT and FQNNGV. The CDR3 here is CASSLQGEKLFF. CDR3 DNA: TGTGCCAGCAGCTTACAGGGTGAAAAACTGTTTTTT.

The chain recombines TRBV7-9 with TRBJ1-1, with 11 bases lining up with TRBD1. The CDR3 runs to 16 residues. The germline gives CDR1 SEHNR, CDR2 FQNEAQ (reference sequence). After removal of 5 bases from V and 2 bases from J, the junction contained 7 bases not matched to a gene. In DNA form, the CDR3 reads TGTGCCAGCAGCCGCGGGGGACAGGGGGTCAACACTGAAGCTTTCTTT. It encodes CASSRGGQGVNTEAFF. Variable domain in full (rest from reference TRBV7-9 and TRBJ1-1): DTGVSQNPRHKITKRGQNVTFRCDPISEHNRLYWYRQTLGQGPEFLTYFQNEAQLEKSRLLSDRFSAERPKGSFSTLEIQRTEQGDSAMYLCASSRGGQGVNTEAFFGQGTRLTVV.

The chain carries TRBV5-8 and TRBJ2-3, with D uncertain. Trimming removed 0 bases at V and 0 bases at J, with 2 bases between. This CDR3 is 13 amino acids long. CDR1 is SGHTS and CDR2 is YDEGEE in the germline V gene. CDR3: CASSLGSTDTQYF. CDR3 coding DNA: TGTGCCAGCAGCTTGGGCAGCACAGATACGCAGTATTTT. Based on the CDR3 plus reference TRBV5-8 and TRBJ2-3, the full variable domain is EAGVTQSPTHLIKTRGQQATLRCSPISGHTSVYWYQQALGLGLQFLLWYDEGEERNRGNFPPRFSGRQFPNYSSELNVNALELEDSALYLCASSLGSTDTQYFGPGTRLTVL.

This chain links TRBV2 with TRBJ2-7, with D perhaps TRBD1 (5 bases). The V gene lost 8 bases and the J gene lost 4 bases, with 18 bases spanning the gap. The V gene's germline CDR1 is SNHLY and CDR2 FYNNEI. The CDR3 length is 14 residues. The CDR3: CASSAETASYEQYF. The CDR3 DNA sequence: TGTGCCAGCTCCGCGGAGACAGCCTCTTACGAGCAGTACTTC.

CDR3 sequence: CASSLSPGGGNTIYF. As DNA, the CDR3 is TGTGCCAGCAGCTTGTCTCCAGGGGGTGGAAACACCATATATTTT. This chain uses TRBV5-4 with TRBJ1-3, with TRBD1 matching 7 bases. Germline values: CDR1 SGHNT, CDR2 YYREEE (reference sequence). Trimming took 1 base from V and 3 from J; bases not matched to a gene: 4. The CDR3 has 15 amino acids.

This sequence joins TRBV7-2 and TRBJ2-3, with D perhaps TRBD2 (5 bases). CDR1 SGHTA and CDR2 FQGNSA come from the germline V gene. V was cut by 0 bases and J by 2 bases, with 6 bases left in between. CDR3 length: 14 amino acids. This CDR3 reads CASSLAAVTDTQYF. The CDR3 DNA reads TGTGCCAGCAGCTTAGCAGCGGTCACAGATACGCAGTATTTT.

V and J are TRBV7-2 and TRBJ2-2, with D unresolved. Trimming left V 1 base short and J 1 base short, with 10 bases between. The CDR3 is made up of 16 amino acids. CDR1 and CDR2 (germline): SGHTA, FQGNSA. For the CDR3, the DNA is TGTGCCAGCAGCTTAGGAGGAGCGCGGAACACCGGGGAGCTGTTTTTT. This sequence encodes CASSLGGARNTGELFF.

In this sample, this clone turned up once. V gene TRBV2 combines with J gene TRBJ2-6; 7 nucleotides line up with TRBD1. The ends lost 10 bases at V and 0 bases at J; junction bases unmatched: 12. The germline CDR1 and CDR2 sequences are SNHLY and FYNNEI. The CDR3 runs 17 residues. CDR3 bases: TGTGCCACGCACCCCGGGACAGCTAGCTCTGGGGCCAACGTCCTGACTTTC. It is translated as CATHPGTASSGANVLTF.

V usage is TRBV9 and J usage is TRBJ1-5, with D perhaps TRBD1 (6 bases). The germline V gene has CDR1 SGDLS and CDR2 YYNGEE. V shed 3 bases and J shed 5 bases, with 9 bases lying between them. CDR3 length: 13 residues. The CDR3 spells CASSADSDQPQHF. For the CDR3, the DNA is TGTGCCAGCAGCGCGGACAGTGATCAGCCCCAGCATTTT.

This clone was seen just once. The J gene is TRBJ2-7, the V gene TRBV11-1; D is unclear. The CDR3 spans 16 residues. Looked up from germline, CDR1 is SGHAT and CDR2 is FQDESV (reference sequence). The germline V and J ends were trimmed by 5 bases and 3 bases, with 20 bases remaining between them. CDR3 DNA: TGTGCCAGCAGCCTTATCGGCATGGGGTTCAACTACGAGCAGTACTTC. It yields the protein CASSLIGMGFNYEQYF.

This chain connects TRBV30 to TRBJ2-1, with no clear D. V shed 0 bases and J shed 0 bases, with 3 bases lying between them. Germline assignment: CDR1 GTSNPN and CDR2 SVGIG (reference sequence). The CDR3 sequence is 13 residues long. The CDR3 DNA reads TGTGCCTGGAGTGTACGCTCCTACAATGAGCAGTTCTTC. Amino acids: CAWSVRSYNEQFF. Based on the CDR3 plus reference TRBV30 and TRBJ2-1, the full variable domain is SQTIHQWPATLVQPVGSPLSLECTVEGTSNPNLYWYRQAAGRGLQLLFYSVGIGQISSEVPQNLSASRPQDRQFILSSKKLLLSDSGFYLCAWSVRSYNEQFFGPGTRLTVL.

The gene calls are TRBV30 and TRBJ2-5; perhaps TRBD1 as D (6 bases). The CDR3 sequence is 12 residues long. Germline V CDR1 and CDR2: GTSNPN, SVGIG (reference sequence). CDR3 bases: TGTGCTCATACAGGGATAAGAGAGACCCAGTACTTC. Protein sequence: CAHTGIRETQYF.

The chain is built from TRBV5-4 and TRBJ2-7, with a possible D match to TRBD1 (5 bases). V was pared by 4 bases and J by 0 bases, with 11 bases between. The CDR3 has 14 residues. CDR1 is SGHNT and CDR2 is YYREEE in the germline V gene (reference sequence). The CDR3 protein is CASSPWQGSYEQYF. The CDR3 DNA reads as TGTGCCAGCAGCCCCTGGCAGGGCTCCTACGAGCAGTACTTC. Combining the CDR3 with reference TRBV5-4 and TRBJ2-7 gives the whole variable domain ETGVTQSPTHLIKTRGQQVTLRCSSQSGHNTVSWYQQALGQGPQFIFQYYREEENGRGNFPPRFSGLQFPNYSSELNVNALELDDSALYLCASSPWQGSYEQYFGPGTRLTVT.

The genes are TRBV29-1 and TRBJ2-1; D is perhaps TRBD2 (6 bases). The ends were cut back, 1 base at V and 10 bases at J, with 11 bases in the middle. Germline lookup yields CDR1 SQVTM and CDR2 ANQGSEA. This CDR3 contains 12 residues. CDR3 nucleotides: TGCAGCGTTGAAGTCATCAGCGGGGAGCAGTTCTTC. It codes for CSVEVISGEQFF.

The chain carries TRBV6-5 and TRBJ1-2; 8 bases align to TRBD1. The CDR3 has 13 amino acids. Germline V gene lookup returns CDR1 MNHEY and CDR2 SVGAGI. Germline trimming cut 5 bases from V and 4 bases from J; bases unmatched to any gene: 3. The CDR3 sequence is CASSPGGRYGYTF. CDR3 nucleotide sequence: TGTGCCAGCAGTCCAGGGGGCCGCTATGGCTACACCTTC.

This chain links TRBV6-1 with TRBJ1-2, with no clear D. V lost 0 bases, J lost 4 bases, and 12 bases lay in between. CDR1 and CDR2 (germline): MNHNS, SASEGT. The CDR3 extends over 15 amino acids. The CDR3 sequence: CASSEAGSRAYGYTF. CDR3 sequence (DNA): TGTGCCAGCAGTGAAGCTGGGAGTCGTGCCTATGGCTACACCTTC.

The rearrangement links TRBV18 to TRBJ2-7, with D possibly being TRBD1 (6 bases). The V gene lost 6 bases and the J gene lost 0 bases, with 15 bases spanning the gap. CDR1 is KGHSH and CDR2 is LQKENI in the germline V gene. This CDR3 spans 15 amino acids. The CDR3 sequence: CASSREVRGSYEQYF. CDR3 in DNA: TGTGCCAGCTCCCGTGAGGTCAGGGGCTCCTACGAGCAGTACTTC.

This rearrangement joins TRBV6-1 to TRBJ1-5; TRBD1 might be the D (6 bases). Looked up from germline, CDR1 is MNHNS and CDR2 is SASEGT. The CDR3 runs 15 residues. The V and J ends lost 7 bases and 3 bases respectively, with 16 bases between them. CDR3 loop: CASNSQGLNNQPQHF. In DNA form, the CDR3 reads TGTGCCAGCAATTCACAGGGACTTAACAATCAGCCCCAGCATTTT.

This clone has a handful of counts. J is TRBJ2-1 and V is TRBV27; D is ambiguous. Deletions cut 3 bases from V and 4 bases from J, with 7 bases between. The germline gives CDR1 MNHEY, CDR2 SMNVEV (reference sequence). The CDR3 has 13 amino acids. The CDR3 coding sequence is TGTGCCAGCAGTTTCGGGCTTTACAATGAGCAGTTCTTC. This gives the protein CASSFGLYNEQFF.

The chain joins TRBV7-9 to TRBJ2-3; no firm D call. The CDR3 loop spans 15 amino acids. Germline values: CDR1 SEHNR, CDR2 FQNEAQ (reference sequence). V lost 1 base to trimming and J lost 1 base, with 9 bases between them. The CDR3 is CASSLGRPGTDTQYF. The CDR3 region has the DNA TGTGCCAGCAGCTTAGGGCGGCCGGGCACAGATACGCAGTATTTT.